The 27 T cell receptor beta chains below were found in one sample sequenced in a study of CD8 T cells in Susac syndrome. Reverse transcription of about 0.45 to 1 ug RNA was carried out with random hexamers. MiXCR was run by TCRdb on the immunoSEQ multiplex PCR reads, yielding one entry per CDR3 protein. This table holds about 100,000 distinct CDR3 sequences, 95% found once. The material sequenced was CD8+ T cells from PBMCs. The receptors come from a human donor with Susac syndrome.

The CDR3 DNA sequence: TGTGCCAGCAGCAAAGATGGTACGACAGACAGAACCTCCTACGAGCAGTACTTC. It codes for CASSKDGTTDRTSYEQYF. This chain uses TRBV21-1 with TRBJ2-7; the table assigns TRBD1, which was not confirmed against the DNA. TRBV21-1 is noted as a pseudogene. This CDR3 spans 18 amino acids.

This clonotype was detected only once. The chain's CDR3 is CASSLSGGHTDTQYF. The CDR3 region has the DNA TGTGCCAGCAGCTTAAGTGGGGGACACACAGATACGCAGTATTTT. V gene TRBV7-3 combines with J gene TRBJ2-3, with D perhaps matching TRBD1 (6 bases). The germline gives CDR1 SGHTA, CDR2 FQGTGA. The CDR3 spans 15 residues. The V end lost 1 base, the J end lost 2 bases, and 10 bases lay between the germline ends.

The chain combines TRBV20-1 with TRBJ2-7; no clear D gene. V lost 0 bases and J lost 1, with 10 bases in between. Germline-derived CDR1 and CDR2 are DFQATT and SNEGSKA (reference sequence). The CDR3 contains 14 residues. CDR3 in amino acids: CSARDRSGSYEQYF. In DNA form, the CDR3 reads TGCAGTGCTAGAGATAGGTCGGGTTCCTACGAGCAGTACTTC.

The V call is TRBV7-9, the J call TRBJ2-5; D might be TRBD1 or TRBD2, each matching 5 bases. Germline assignment: CDR1 SEHNR and CDR2 FQNEAQ (reference sequence). The CDR3 runs to 14 residues. V lost 6 bases, J lost 1 base, and 12 bases lay in between. CDR3: CASRYPGPQETQYF. The DNA for the CDR3 is TGTGCCAGCAGATATCCGGGACCCCAAGAGACCCAGTACTTC.

The chain is built from TRBV4-1 and TRBJ1-5, with 9 positions matching TRBD1. V shed 1 base and J 4 bases; nucleotides not matched to a gene: 2. Germline V lookup: CDR1 MGHRA, CDR2 YSYEKL. This CDR3 contains 15 residues. Here the CDR3 reads CASSQGTGVNQPQHF. CDR3 nucleotides: TGCGCCAGCAGCCAAGGGACAGGGGTAAATCAGCCCCAGCATTTT.

This clonotype was seen a single time. The chain links TRBV3-1 to TRBJ1-6, with unresolved D. CDR3 length: 13 residues. Germline values: CDR1 LGHDT, CDR2 YNNKEL (reference sequence). V lost 4 bases and J 9 bases, leaving 10 bases between the germline ends. The CDR3: CASSRTLGSPLHF. CDR3 DNA: TGTGCCAGCAGCCGGACTTTGGGTTCACCCCTCCACTTT.

This chain uses TRBV6-5 with TRBJ2-2, with D unresolved. The length of the CDR3 is 14 residues. Germline CDR1 reads MNHEY; CDR2 reads SVGAGI. V lost 0 bases and J 4 bases, leaving 6 bases between the germline ends. The CDR3 reads CASSYSNPTGELFF. In DNA, the CDR3 is TGTGCCAGCAGTTACTCGAATCCCACCGGGGAGCTGTTTTTT.

This chain links TRBV4-1 with TRBJ2-1, with 9 positions matching TRBD1. With 3 bases clipped from V and 8 bases from J, the junction kept 8 bases outside the gene matches. Germline V CDR1 and CDR2: MGHRA, YSYEKL. The CDR3 has 15 amino acids. In DNA, the CDR3 is TGCGCCAGCAGCCACTCGGGGACAGGGTTCTATGAGCAGTTCTTC. Translated: CASSHSGTGFYEQFF.

V gene TRBV29-1 combines with J gene TRBJ1-1, with D perhaps matching TRBD1 (5 bases). V was cut by 4 bases and J by 5 bases, with 11 bases left in between. Germline V gives CDR1 SQVTM, CDR2 ANQGSEA. CDR3 length: 12 amino acids. The CDR3 reads CSVGGGGTEAFF. The CDR3 DNA sequence: TGCAGCGTTGGGGGGGGAGGTACTGAAGCTTTCTTT. The full variable domain, completed using reference TRBV29-1 and TRBJ1-1, is SAVISQKPSRDICQRGTSLTIQCQVDSQVTMMFWYRQQPGQSLTLIATANQGSEATYESGFVIDKFPISRPNLTFSTLTVSNMSPEDSSIYLCSVGGGGTEAFFGQGTRLTVV.

The V and J genes are TRBV29-1 and TRBJ2-2, with D unresolved. The CDR3 is 11 amino acids. CDR1 and CDR2 (germline): SQVTM, ANQGSEA. V gave up 6 bases and J gave up 6 bases, with 8 bases separating them. CDR3 loop: CSVSNPGELFF. The DNA of the CDR3 is TGCAGCGTCTCGAATCCCGGGGAGCTGTTTTTT.

V and J are TRBV27 and TRBJ1-4; D unclear. Germline-derived CDR1 and CDR2 are MNHEY and SMNVEV (reference sequence). The V end lost 1 base, the J end lost 6 bases, and 12 bases lay between the germline ends. The CDR3 contains 15 residues. The CDR3 region has the DNA TGTGCCAGCAGTTTATACGGCGGCGGGGATGAAAAACTGTTTTTT. This translates into CASSLYGGGDEKLFF.

The chain carries TRBV5-1 and TRBJ1-1; 7 bases fit TRBD1. Germline CDR1 and CDR2: SGHRS and YFSETQ. J gave up 5 bases and V 4 bases, and 8 bases lay outside the gene matches. The CDR3 sequence is 14 residues long. CDR3 sequence: CASSPGTVRTEAFF. The CDR3, as DNA: TGCGCCAGCAGCCCAGGGACAGTTAGGACTGAAGCTTTCTTT.

This chain links TRBV14 with TRBJ1-1; D gene ambiguous. V lost 0 bases and J 5 bases, leaving 7 bases between the germline ends. Germline V gene data show CDR1 as SGHDN and CDR2 as FVKESK. The CDR3 has 13 residues. The CDR3 coding sequence is TGTGCCAGCAGCCAAGATCGGACGACTGAAGCTTTCTTT. This codes for CASSQDRTTEAFF.

The chain joins TRBV6-1 to TRBJ2-6; the D is unclear. Trimming took off 2 bases at V and 0 bases at J, with 2 bases between the two ends. The CDR3 covers 14 residues. Per germline, CDR1 MNHNS and CDR2 SASEGT. The CDR3 is CASSESSGANVLTF. In nucleotides, the CDR3 is TGTGCCAGCAGTGAAAGCTCTGGGGCCAACGTCCTGACTTTC.

This chain uses TRBV9 with TRBJ2-3; a weak D match, TRBD2 (7 bases). Germline-derived CDR1 and CDR2 are SGDLS and YYNGEE. V lost 1 base, J lost 1 base, and 10 bases lay in between. CDR3 length: 15 amino acids. The CDR3: CASSVRRGRTDTQYF. The CDR3 bases are TGTGCCAGCAGCGTACGGCGGGGGCGCACAGATACGCAGTATTTT. Based on the CDR3 plus reference TRBV9 and TRBJ2-3, the full variable domain is DSGVTQTPKHLITATGQRVTLRCSPRSGDLSVYWYQQSLDQGLQFLIQYYNGEERAKGNILERFSAQQFPDLHSELNLSSLELGDSALYFCASSVRRGRTDTQYFGPGTRLTVL.

The CDR3 region is CATSKAGAGEQYF. CDR3 DNA: TGTGCCACCAGCAAGGCGGGGGCGGGCGAGCAGTACTTC. The chain uses TRBV15 and TRBJ2-7; tentative D call: TRBD2 (7 bases). Per germline, CDR1 LNHNV and CDR2 YYDKDF (reference sequence). This CDR3 is built from 13 residues. V was cut by 4 bases and J by 6 bases, with 13 bases left in between.

The chain is built from TRBV21-1 and TRBJ2-7; the D call in the table, TRBD2, was not verified against the DNA. TRBV21-1 is a pseudogene. CDR3 length: 14 residues. CDR3 nucleotide sequence: TGTGCCAGCAGCACGGGACTAGCGGGATACGAGCAGTACTTC. Translated: CASSTGLAGYEQYF.

The V and J genes are TRBV12-3 or TRBV12-4 and TRBJ2-7, with unresolved D. The V and J ends lost 3 bases and 4 bases respectively, with 7 bases between them. The CDR3 runs 12 residues. The CDR3 DNA reads as TGTGCCAGCAGTTTTGGTTTGTACGAGCAGTACTTC. Its protein is CASSFGLYEQYF.

Of note for this clonotype: One end of the junction varies from germline; a read error may be responsible. V is TRBV27 and J is TRBJ2-2; D is undetermined. The CDR3 has 16 amino acids. The V gene's germline CDR1 is MNHEY and CDR2 SMNVEV (reference sequence). CDR3 DNA: TGTGCCAGCAGTCTATCACCGGACCCGAACGCCGGGGAGCTGTTTTTT. Protein: CASSLSPDPNAGELFF.

Only one count was recorded for this clonotype. This CDR3 reads CAISGLAGVEQYF. The CDR3 DNA sequence: TGTGCCATATCGGGACTAGCGGGTGTCGAGCAGTACTTC. V gene TRBV14 combines with J gene TRBJ2-7; TRBD2 agrees at 12 bases. Germline assignment: CDR1 SGHDN and CDR2 FVKESK. The junction had 7 bases not matched to a gene; V was cut back by 10 bases and J by 6 bases. This CDR3 comprises 13 residues.

The rearrangement links TRBV20-1 to TRBJ2-7; 10 bases are shared with TRBD1. Unmatched junction bases numbered 6, after V lost 1 base and J lost 3 bases. The CDR3 consists of 15 residues. Germline CDR1 DFQATT, CDR2 SNEGSKA (reference sequence). CDR3 sequence (DNA): TGCAGTGCTAGAGCGGAGACAGGGGGCGACTACGAGCAGTACTTC. Translating it yields CSARAETGGDYEQYF.

The chain employs TRBV7-9 and TRBJ2-7; D uncertain. Germline V lookup: CDR1 SEHNR, CDR2 FQNEAQ (reference sequence). This CDR3 has 13 amino acids. V shed 3 bases and J shed 2 bases, with 8 bases lying between them. CDR3 bases: TGTGCCAGCAGCTTTAGCAGCGCCTACGAGCAGTACTTC. Translation gives CASSFSSAYEQYF.

V usage is TRBV5-6 and J usage is TRBJ2-1; tentative D call: TRBD1 (5 bases). Trimming stripped 0 bases from V and 6 bases from J, with 16 bases between. Germline values: CDR1 SGHDT, CDR2 YYEEEE. The CDR3 consists of 16 residues. The CDR3 DNA reads as TGTGCCAGCAGCTTGGTTCTTGGAGCTCAGGGCAATGAGCAGTTCTTC. This sequence encodes CASSLVLGAQGNEQFF.

The rearrangement uses TRBV9 and TRBJ2-2; the D is unclear. Trimming shortened V by 1 base and J by 6 bases, and 4 bases separated the two germline ends. Germline-derived CDR1 and CDR2 are SGDLS and YYNGEE. This CDR3 is built from 12 residues. Written as DNA, the CDR3 is TGTGCCAGCAGCGTAATGTCCGGGGAGCTGTTTTTT. It specifies CASSVMSGELFF.

This chain links TRBV7-9 with TRBJ1-1; 10 bases map to TRBD1. The germline CDR1 and CDR2 sequences are SEHNR and FQNEAQ (reference sequence). This CDR3 region has 15 residues. After removal of 6 bases from V and 5 bases from J, the junction contained 9 bases not matched to a gene. The CDR3 reads CASRPRQGAKTEAFF. As DNA, the CDR3 is TGTGCCAGCAGACCACGACAGGGGGCGAAAACTGAAGCTTTCTTT.

The chain uses TRBV15 and TRBJ2-1; 12 nucleotides match TRBD2. Germline CDR1 and CDR2: LNHNV and YYDKDF (reference sequence). Germline trimming cut 5 bases from V and 5 bases from J; bases unmatched to any gene: 4. The CDR3 is 15 residues long. This CDR3 reads CATSPGLAGHNEQFF. The CDR3 bases are TGTGCCACCAGCCCCGGACTAGCGGGGCACAATGAGCAGTTCTTC.

The chain carries TRBV7-3 and TRBJ2-3, with D possibly being TRBD1 (6 bases). The CDR3 covers 16 residues. Trimming took 6 bases from V and 5 from J, leaving 21 bases between them. Germline V gene lookup returns CDR1 SGHTA and CDR2 FQGTGA. The CDR3 here is CASSPGTIRGGDTQYF. CDR3 sequence (DNA): TGTGCCAGCAGTCCCGGGACAATTAGAGGAGGAGATACGCAGTATTTT. Based on the CDR3 plus reference TRBV7-3 and TRBJ2-3, the full variable domain is GAGVSQTPSNKVTEKGKYVELRCDPISGHTALYWYRQSLGQGPEFLIYFQGTGAADDSGLPNDRFFAVRPEGSVSTLKIQRTERGDSAVYLCASSPGTIRGGDTQYFGPGTRLTVL.